The text below deals with one T cell receptor beta chain. Its target is not known. The sample belongs to a study of T cells in Graves' hyperthyroidism and ophthalmopathy. Whole-study context: Before any treatment, at initial diagnosis, peripheral blood was collected. Findings and limits, study-wide: Blood shared most expanded thyroid clonotypes above 0.001.

Amplification yielded TCR beta CDR3 regions, with RNA transcripts as the source. When the TCR CDR3 underwent first-round RT-PCR, the HTBI primer set was used. Each CDR3 protein gets one entry after TCRdb re-called the multiplex PCR reads with MiXCR. The sample records hundreds of thousands of distinct CDR3 sequences, about two fifths being singletons. For the diagnoses, clinical symptoms, serum thyroxine and TRAb, thyroid ultrasound and orbital computed tomography were used. This TCR was recovered from a man younger than 35 with Graves' hyperthyroidism. The specimen was blood.

CDR3 loop: CASSTEGLAGAVEQYF. DNA of the CDR3: TGTGCCAGTAGTACGGAGGGACTAGCGGGAGCTGTCGAGCAGTACTTC. The chain links TRBV19 to TRBJ2-7, with TRBD2 identical over 14 bases. The germline gives CDR1 LNHDA, CDR2 SQIVND (reference sequence). The length of the CDR3 is 16 residues. The ends lost 4 bases at V and 6 bases at J; junction bases unmatched: 8.